A selection of T cell receptor beta chains follows, all from one sample in a study of cytomegalovirus exposure and HLA in healthy donors. The protocol was immunoSEQ multiplex PCR, while the TCRdb copy is restricted to in-frame clones and leaves out a portion. The table shows 100,000 to 150,000 clones, with around 80% occurring only once. Sequenced: PBMCs. The origin of the receptors is a woman aged 18-29 years in good health and CMV-seropositive. Each CDR3 is given with its conserved first and last residue. A D gene is named only where the DNA matches it firmly. A clone size is listed for some rows: how often the clone was seen (once, few, many), or a class if it is expanded.

CASSLSVVGSGGVSTDTQYF | TGTGCCAGCAGTTTATCAGTGGTCGGTAGCGGGGGAGTAAGCACAGATACGCAGTATTTT | . | TRBJ2-3 | TRBV27 | TRBD2
CSSSLGRSAGGVDTQYF | TGTTCCAGCAGCTTAGGGCGTTCTGCGGGGGGAGTAGATACGCAGTATTTT | . | TRBJ2-3 | TRBV7-9 | TRBD2
CASSLGADRGEETQYF | TGTGCCAGCAGCTTGGGGGCGGACAGGGGGGAAGAGACCCAGTACTTC | . | TRBJ2-5 | TRBV7-6 | TRBD1
CASQIKDITTF | TGTGCCAGCCAGATTAAAGACATCACAACCTTC | . | TRBJ2-7 | TRBV6-5 | .
CASSLAEGPQHF | TGTGCCAGCAGCTTAGCCGAGGGGCCCCAGCATTTT | . | TRBJ1-5 | TRBV7-6 | .
CASRSDRGPYGYTF | TGTGCCAGCAGATCCGACAGGGGTCCCTACGGCTACACCTTC | . | TRBJ1-2 | TRBV2 | TRBD1
CASSPGGSHTGELFF | TGTGCCAGTAGTCCCGGGGGGTCCCACACCGGGGAGCTGTTTTTT | . | TRBJ2-2 | TRBV19 | TRBD2
CASSYFGQGSYEQYF | TGTGCCAGCAGTTACTTCGGACAGGGTTCCTACGAGCAGTACTTC | few | TRBJ2-7 | TRBV6-5 | TRBD1
CASSEGHTYEQYF | TGTGCCAGCAGCGAGGGACATACTTACGAGCAGTACTTC | . | TRBJ2-7 | TRBV5-6 | .
CASSARSGQGQETQYF | TGTGCCAGCAGCGCCCGATCGGGCCAGGGCCAAGAGACCCAGTACTTC | . | TRBJ2-5 | TRBV9 | .
CASSPTSGGNTGELFF | TGTGCCAGCAGCCCTACTAGCGGGGGTAACACCGGGGAGCTGTTTTTT | few | TRBJ2-2 | TRBV7-9 | TRBD2
CASSEPGQGYTGELFF | TGTGCCAGCAGCGAACCGGGACAGGGGTACACCGGGGAGCTGTTTTTT | . | TRBJ2-2 | TRBV9 | TRBD1
CASSVLSSAGEQFF | TGTGCCAGCAGCGTATTAAGCTCGGCGGGGGAGCAGTTCTTC | . | TRBJ2-1 | TRBV9 | .
CASSNMKTGGSQPQHF | TGTGCCAGTAGTAATATGAAAACAGGGGGCTCTCAGCCCCAGCATTTT | . | TRBJ1-5 | TRBV19 | TRBD1
CASTPLAGGSDTQYF | TGTGCCAGCACCCCGCTAGCGGGGGGGTCGGATACGCAGTATTTT | . | TRBJ2-3 | TRBV6-1 | TRBD2
CASSVGGKDEAFF | TGTGCCAGCAGCGTAGGCGGTAAAGATGAAGCTTTCTTT | . | TRBJ1-1 | TRBV9 | .
CASSLAQGGGTTDTQYF | TGTGCCAGCAGCTTGGCTCAGGGCGGGGGGACCACAGATACGCAGTATTTT | . | TRBJ2-3 | TRBV7-3 | TRBD2
CASSIGGFPYNEQFF | TGTGCCAGTAGTATAGGAGGGTTCCCCTACAATGAGCAGTTCTTC | . | TRBJ2-1 | TRBV19 | .
CASSLIQGESYEQYF | TGTGCCAGCAGCTTAATCCAGGGGGAATCCTACGAGCAGTACTTC | . | TRBJ2-7 | TRBV7-2 | TRBD1
CASSPRDREWSEQYF | TGTGCCAGCAGCCCCCGGGACAGGGAATGGAGCGAGCAGTACTTC | . | TRBJ2-7 | TRBV9 | TRBD1
CSAVLAGREDYEQYF | TGCAGCGCGGTATTAGCGGGGCGGGAGGACTACGAGCAGTACTTC | . | TRBJ2-7 | TRBV29-1 | TRBD2
CASSLDGNQPQHF | TGTGCCAGCAGCTTAGACGGGAATCAGCCCCAGCATTTT | . | TRBJ1-5 | TRBV7-6 | .
CASSLDAGVDTQYF | TGTGCCAGCAGCTTAGATGCGGGGGTGGATACGCAGTATTTT | . | TRBJ2-3 | TRBV7-9 | TRBD2
CASSFGTSAYNEQFF | TGTGCCAGCAGCTTCGGGACTAGCGCCTACAATGAGCAGTTCTTC | . | TRBJ2-1 | TRBV11-3 | TRBD2
CASSLTGSNEQFF | TGTGCCAGCAGCTTGACGGGTTCCAATGAGCAGTTCTTC | . | TRBJ2-1 | TRBV5-4 | .
CASSDSGSPLHF | TGTGCCAGCAGTGACTCCGGTTCACCCCTCCACTTT | . | TRBJ1-6 | TRBV6-4 | .
CASSLVLGTGGHEQYF | TGCGCCAGCAGCTTAGTTTTGGGGACAGGGGGCCACGAGCAGTACTTC | . | TRBJ2-7 | TRBV5-1 | TRBD1
CASPAEAGYTF | TGTGCCAGCCCAGCCGAGGCTGGCTACACCTTC | few | TRBJ1-2 | TRBV6-1 | .